Sequencing of this T cell receptor (beta chain) was carried out in a study of molecular identifiers for immune sequencing clone quantification. TCRdb re-derived calls from the PCR reads in MiXCR, one entry per CDR3 protein. This sample has about half a million distinct CDR3 sequences, with about 25% found just once. This clonotype was recorded many times. Losses at the gene ends were 2 bases for V and 13 bases for J; bases not matched to a gene: 10. Per germline, CDR1 LGHDT and CDR2 YNNKEL (reference sequence). The CDR3 sequence is 13 residues long. The sequence came from a human donor in good health. Some libraries in this study had Jurkat cell RNA spiked in. The chain has TRBV3-1 and TRBJ2-7; TRBD1 aligns across 8 bases. Sequenced sample: naive CD8+ T cells from blood, with Jurkat cell RNA spiked in. Subset noted: FACS-sorted CD8+CD4-CCR7+CD45RA+ naive T cells. CDR3 DNA: TGTGCCAGCAGCCAACCGTCCGGGACAGGACGATACTTC. Encoded protein: CASSQPSGTGRYF.